A selection of T cell receptor beta chains follows, all from one sample in a study of cytomegalovirus exposure and HLA in healthy donors. Produced via immunoSEQ multiplex PCR; TCRdb's table is partial and in-frame only. This table has about 61,000 clones, 89% appearing once. Material for sequencing was PBMCs. The receptors stem from a young man in good health and CMV-seropositive. Both conserved end residues are part of each CDR3. The order of the fields is V gene, J gene, D gene, clone size, CDR3 DNA, CDR3 protein. The D gene is left open where the match is weak. The listing skips clone size in some rows; elsewhere it reads once, few, many or a size class.

V gene: TRBV5-6
J gene: TRBJ2-1
D gene: TRBD1
clone size: .
CDR3 DNA: TGTGCCAGCAGCTTGGAAGGGACAGGGGTCCGTAATGAGCAGTTCTTC
CDR3 protein: CASSLEGTGVRNEQFF

V gene: TRBV9
J gene: TRBJ1-2
D gene: .
clone size: .
CDR3 DNA: TGTGCCAGCAGCGTAGGAGGAGATGGCTACACCTTC
CDR3 protein: CASSVGGDGYTF

V gene: TRBV2
J gene: TRBJ1-2
D gene: TRBD1
clone size: .
CDR3 DNA: TGTGCCAGCAGTGCGGGGCAGGGGGAGTATGGCTACACCTTC
CDR3 protein: CASSAGQGEYGYTF

V gene: TRBV29-1
J gene: TRBJ2-2
D gene: TRBD2
clone size: .
CDR3 DNA: TGCAGCGTCGGACTAGCGGGGGGCGGGGAGCTGTTTTTT
CDR3 protein: CSVGLAGGGELFF

V gene: TRBV5-1
J gene: TRBJ2-1
D gene: TRBD2
clone size: few
CDR3 DNA: TGCGCCAGCAGCTCGGGGGGGAGCTCCTACAATGAGCAGTTCTTC
CDR3 protein: CASSSGGSSYNEQFF

V gene: TRBV5-4
J gene: TRBJ2-7
D gene: TRBD1
clone size: .
CDR3 DNA: TGTGCCAGCAGCTTTGACAGGGATACTTTCTACGAGCAGTACTTC
CDR3 protein: CASSFDRDTFYEQYF

V gene: TRBV6-1
J gene: TRBJ2-7
D gene: .
clone size: .
CDR3 DNA: TGTGCCAGCAGAAACAGGGTGACCGAGCAGTACTTC
CDR3 protein: CASRNRVTEQYF

V gene: TRBV7-8
J gene: TRBJ2-7
D gene: TRBD2
clone size: once
CDR3 DNA: TGTGCCAGCAGCTCCTGGACTAGCTCCTACGAGCAGTACTTC
CDR3 protein: CASSSWTSSYEQYF

V gene: TRBV6-5
J gene: TRBJ2-1
D gene: TRBD2
clone size: once
CDR3 DNA: TGTGCCAGCAGTTACAGTAGCGGGAGGGCAAATGAGCAGTTCTTC
CDR3 protein: CASSYSSGRANEQFF

V gene: TRBV5-1
J gene: TRBJ2-2
D gene: TRBD1
clone size: .
CDR3 DNA: TGCGCCAGCAGCTTGGGGGCAGGGGGCGCGTCCGGGGAGCTGTTTTTT
CDR3 protein: CASSLGAGGASGELFF

V gene: TRBV10-3
J gene: TRBJ1-1
D gene: TRBD1
clone size: .
CDR3 DNA: TGTGCCATCAGCATCGGGACAGTGAACACTGAAGCTTTCTTT
CDR3 protein: CAISIGTVNTEAFF

V gene: TRBV30
J gene: TRBJ2-7
D gene: TRBD2
clone size: .
CDR3 DNA: TGTGCCTGGACCGCCTTTAGCGGGAGGACCTCCTACGAGCAGTACTTC
CDR3 protein: CAWTAFSGRTSYEQYF

V gene: TRBV15
J gene: TRBJ1-2
D gene: TRBD1
clone size: .
CDR3 DNA: TGTGCCACCAGCAGAGATAAGTGGATGGGCAGGGGGGACTATGGCTACACCTTC
CDR3 protein: CATSRDKWMGRGDYGYTF

V gene: TRBV7-8
J gene: TRBJ1-1
D gene: .
clone size: .
CDR3 DNA: TGTGCCAGCAGCTTAGCCGGGTCCGAGTTTGCTGAAGCTTTCTTT
CDR3 protein: CASSLAGSEFAEAFF

V gene: TRBV30
J gene: TRBJ2-1
D gene: TRBD2
clone size: .
CDR3 DNA: TGTGCCTGGAGACTAGCGGGAGACACTGATGAGCAGTTCTTC
CDR3 protein: CAWRLAGDTDEQFF

V gene: TRBV7-9
J gene: TRBJ2-1
D gene: TRBD1
clone size: .
CDR3 DNA: TGTGCCAGCAGCCACGGACAGGGGCGATTCAATGAGCAGTTCTTC
CDR3 protein: CASSHGQGRFNEQFF

V gene: TRBV5-1
J gene: TRBJ1-6
D gene: TRBD1
clone size: .
CDR3 DNA: TGCGCCAGCAGGGCGGGACAGGGTGATTCACCCCTCCACTTT
CDR3 protein: CASRAGQGDSPLHF

V gene: TRBV5-1
J gene: TRBJ1-1
D gene: TRBD1
clone size: .
CDR3 DNA: TGCGCCAGCAGCTCACCGACAGGGAGAACTGAAGCTTTCTTT
CDR3 protein: CASSSPTGRTEAFF

V gene: TRBV28
J gene: TRBJ1-5
D gene: .
clone size: .
CDR3 DNA: TGTGCCAGCAGAGGGGGGGGTCAGCCCCAGCATTTT
CDR3 protein: CASRGGGQPQHF

V gene: TRBV7-9
J gene: TRBJ2-7
D gene: TRBD1
clone size: .
CDR3 DNA: TGTGCCAGCAGCTTCCCGGGACAGGGGCGCTACGAGCAGTACTTC
CDR3 protein: CASSFPGQGRYEQYF

V gene: TRBV28
J gene: TRBJ2-7
D gene: TRBD2
clone size: .
CDR3 DNA: TGTGCCAGCTGGGGACTAGCGGTCCCCTACGAGCAGTACTTC
CDR3 protein: CASWGLAVPYEQYF

V gene: TRBV19
J gene: TRBJ2-7
D gene: TRBD1
clone size: .
CDR3 DNA: TGTGCCAGTAGTACAGGGGGCACGAACGAGCAGTACTTC
CDR3 protein: CASSTGGTNEQYF

V gene: TRBV28
J gene: TRBJ2-1
D gene: .
clone size: .
CDR3 DNA: TGTGCCAGCAGTTTAGAGAATGAGCAGTTCTTC
CDR3 protein: CASSLENEQFF

V gene: TRBV7-2
J gene: TRBJ2-7
D gene: TRBD1
clone size: few
CDR3 DNA: TGTGCCAGCAGCTTATTTGGACAGGTGTCCTACGAGCAGTACTTC
CDR3 protein: CASSLFGQVSYEQYF

V gene: TRBV11-3
J gene: TRBJ2-7
D gene: TRBD2
clone size: .
CDR3 DNA: TGTGCCAGCAGCTTAAATCGGCTAGCGGGAGTCTACGAGCAGTACTTC
CDR3 protein: CASSLNRLAGVYEQYF

V gene: TRBV9
J gene: TRBJ1-2
D gene: TRBD1
clone size: .
CDR3 DNA: TGTGCCAGCAGCCATCTCATAGGGGACAGGGAGGGCTACACCTTC
CDR3 protein: CASSHLIGDREGYTF

V gene: TRBV28
J gene: TRBJ2-3
D gene: TRBD1
clone size: .
CDR3 DNA: TGTGCCAGCAGTTTCACAGGGGGCCGAGATACGCAGTATTTT
CDR3 protein: CASSFTGGRDTQYF

V gene: TRBV7-9
J gene: TRBJ1-3
D gene: .
clone size: .
CDR3 DNA: TGTGCCAGCAGCTTACGACAGAGCTCTGGAAACACCATATATTTT
CDR3 protein: CASSLRQSSGNTIYF

V gene: TRBV5-1
J gene: TRBJ2-1
D gene: TRBD1
clone size: .
CDR3 DNA: TGCGCCAGCAGCTTCGGGACAGGGGGCCCCGATGCTGAGCAGTTCTTC
CDR3 protein: CASSFGTGGPDAEQFF

V gene: TRBV4-2
J gene: TRBJ2-5
D gene: TRBD2
clone size: .
CDR3 DNA: TGTGCCAGCAGCCATGGGAAAGCGGGAGGGCCCTCGGCGGAGACCCAGTACTTC
CDR3 protein: CASSHGKAGGPSAETQYF

V gene: TRBV7-9
J gene: TRBJ1-1
D gene: .
clone size: .
CDR3 DNA: TGTGCCAGCAGCTCCAGTGAAGCTTTCTTT
CDR3 protein: CASSSSEAFF

V gene: TRBV19
J gene: TRBJ1-5
D gene: TRBD1
clone size: .
CDR3 DNA: TGTGCCTCACGAAGGGACAGGGGAAGCAATCAGCCCCAGCATTTT
CDR3 protein: CASRRDRGSNQPQHF

V gene: TRBV6-1
J gene: TRBJ1-3
D gene: TRBD1
clone size: .
CDR3 DNA: TGTGCCAGCAGTGGTAGCTCAGGGGGTACCATATATTTT
CDR3 protein: CASSGSSGGTIYF

V gene: TRBV5-4
J gene: TRBJ2-1
D gene: TRBD2
clone size: .
CDR3 DNA: TGTGCCAGCAGCTTGGATCCAGCGGGAGACAATGAGCAGTTCTTC
CDR3 protein: CASSLDPAGDNEQFF

V gene: TRBV7-9
J gene: TRBJ1-3
D gene: TRBD1
clone size: .
CDR3 DNA: TGTGCCAGCAGCTGGGGGACAGCTCCCTCTGGAAACACCATATATTTT
CDR3 protein: CASSWGTAPSGNTIYF

V gene: TRBV10-3
J gene: TRBJ2-1
D gene: .
clone size: .
CDR3 DNA: TGTGCCATCAGTGACTCCCTTTATGAGCAGTTCTTC
CDR3 protein: CAISDSLYEQFF

V gene: TRBV18
J gene: TRBJ2-7
D gene: .
clone size: .
CDR3 DNA: TGTGCCAGCTCAACGGCAGGAGGTCCCTGGGACGAGCAGTACTTC
CDR3 protein: CASSTAGGPWDEQYF

V gene: TRBV19
J gene: TRBJ1-1
D gene: .
clone size: .
CDR3 DNA: TGTGCCAGTAGTATTGCGGGACCGAACACTGAAGCTTTCTTT
CDR3 protein: CASSIAGPNTEAFF

V gene: TRBV10-3
J gene: TRBJ2-1
D gene: .
clone size: .
CDR3 DNA: TGTGCCATCAGTGAGGTCAAGCGCAATGAGCAGTTCTTC
CDR3 protein: CAISEVKRNEQFF

V gene: TRBV5-6
J gene: TRBJ2-1
D gene: .
clone size: .
CDR3 DNA: TGTGCCAGCAGCTTGGGGACAGACACCTACAATGAGCAGTTCTTC
CDR3 protein: CASSLGTDTYNEQFF

V gene: TRBV6-5
J gene: TRBJ1-4
D gene: TRBD1
clone size: .
CDR3 DNA: TGTGCCAGCAGCCCCAGGGGGGCAACTAATGAAAAACTGTTTTTT
CDR3 protein: CASSPRGATNEKLFF

V gene: TRBV6-5
J gene: TRBJ1-2
D gene: .
clone size: .
CDR3 DNA: TGTGCCACTCGGGACACTCATCGGCAGATGTATGGCTACACCTTC
CDR3 protein: CATRDTHRQMYGYTF

V gene: TRBV30
J gene: TRBJ1-4
D gene: .
clone size: .
CDR3 DNA: TGTGCCTGGAGTGCCCTGACAGCAACTAATGAAAAACTGTTTTTT
CDR3 protein: CAWSALTATNEKLFF

V gene: TRBV30
J gene: TRBJ1-5
D gene: TRBD1
clone size: .
CDR3 DNA: TGTGCCTGGAGTGCCATTACTTACATACAGGGGATCCATCAGCCCCAGCATTTT
CDR3 protein: CAWSAITYIQGIHQPQHF

V gene: TRBV7-9
J gene: TRBJ1-2
D gene: .
clone size: .
CDR3 DNA: TGTGCCAGCAGCTTAGGAACACGGAACTATGGCTGCACCTTC
CDR3 protein: CASSLGTRNYGCTF

V gene: TRBV9
J gene: TRBJ2-1
D gene: .
clone size: .
CDR3 DNA: TGTGCCAGCAGCGTAGCGCAGGGTTTTGGGCAGTTCTTC
CDR3 protein: CASSVAQGFGQFF

V gene: TRBV29-1
J gene: TRBJ1-1
D gene: .
clone size: .
CDR3 DNA: TGCAGCGTTAAGGGGTTGAGGGGGACTGAAGCTTTCTTT
CDR3 protein: CSVKGLRGTEAFF

V gene: TRBV10-1
J gene: TRBJ1-3
D gene: .
clone size: .
CDR3 DNA: TGCGCCAGCCGGGTGGGGGACACCTACTTCTCTGGAAACACCATATATTTT
CDR3 protein: CASRVGDTYFSGNTIYF

V gene: TRBV6-1
J gene: TRBJ2-7
D gene: TRBD2
clone size: .
CDR3 DNA: TGTGCCAGCAGCCCGGGACTAGCGAAAGATGAGCAGTACTTC
CDR3 protein: CASSPGLAKDEQYF

V gene: TRBV4-3
J gene: TRBJ2-1
D gene: .
clone size: .
CDR3 DNA: TGCGCCAGCAGCCAAGGACTGGTCTCCTACAATGAGCAGTTCTTC
CDR3 protein: CASSQGLVSYNEQFF